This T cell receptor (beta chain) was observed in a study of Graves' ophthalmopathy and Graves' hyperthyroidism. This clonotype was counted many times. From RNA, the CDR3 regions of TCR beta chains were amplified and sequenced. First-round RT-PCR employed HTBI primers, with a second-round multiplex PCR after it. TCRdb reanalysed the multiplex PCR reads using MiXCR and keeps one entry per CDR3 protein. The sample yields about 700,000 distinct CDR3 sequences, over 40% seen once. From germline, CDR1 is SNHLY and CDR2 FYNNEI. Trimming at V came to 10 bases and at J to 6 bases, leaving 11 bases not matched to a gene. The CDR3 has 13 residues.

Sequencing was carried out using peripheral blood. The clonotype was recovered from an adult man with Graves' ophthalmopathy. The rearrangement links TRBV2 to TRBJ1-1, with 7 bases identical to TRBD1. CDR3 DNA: TGTGCCACCGCAAGACAGGGTGTGGCTGAAGCTTTCTTT. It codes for CATARQGVAEAFF.